Below are 28 T cell receptor beta chains sequenced from a single sample in a study of human T cells and chemical hapten exposure. Time point reported: pre-sensitization, week 0. Treatment described: therapeutic diphenylcyclopropenone sensitization with weekly scalp DPC. TCRdb analysed the RACE reads with MiXCR anew, one entry per CDR3 protein. The data show around 300,000 distinct CDR3 sequences, around 7% seen once. The material sequenced was whole blood, taken in connection with sensitization to the hapten diphenylcyclopropenone (DPC). Every receptor here comes from a man aged 18 to 29 with alopecia areata. Some clones in this sample may be carry-over from other donors' samples.

The rearrangement links TRBV7-9 to TRBJ1-5; the D is unclear. The germline V gene encodes CDR1 SEHNR and CDR2 FQNEAQ (reference sequence). This CDR3 contains 14 residues. V lost 1 base and J lost 4, with 8 bases in between. CDR3 coding DNA: TGTGCCAGCAGCTTAGTTTCCGAAAATCAGCCCCAGCATTTT. It is translated as CASSLVSENQPQHF. Full variable domain (outside the CDR3, taken from reference TRBV7-9 and TRBJ1-5): DTGVSQNPRHKITKRGQNVTFRCDPISEHNRLYWYRQTLGQGPEFLTYFQNEAQLEKSRLLSDRFSAERPKGSFSTLEIQRTEQGDSAMYLCASSLVSENQPQHFGDGTRLSIL.

This clonotype was seen a handful of times. The chain has TRBV5-1 and TRBJ2-2; D not resolved. V was trimmed by 4 bases and J by 0 bases, leaving 7 bases between them. CDR1 SGHRS and CDR2 YFSETQ come from the germline V gene. This CDR3 spans 14 amino acids. CDR3 amino acids: CASSPGTNTGELFF. The CDR3 coding sequence is TGCGCCAGCAGCCCTGGGACGAACACCGGGGAGCTGTTTTTT.

This clonotype was observed at least ten times. J is TRBJ1-1 and V is TRBV5-8; no definite D call. The germline CDR1 and CDR2 sequences are SGHTS and YDEGEE. The CDR3 sequence is 14 residues long. V was clipped by 0 bases and J by 3 bases, with 9 bases between them. CDR3 sequence reads: CASSLGGRDTEAFF. CDR3 nucleotides: TGTGCCAGCAGCTTGGGAGGGAGGGACACTGAAGCTTTCTTT.

The V and J genes are TRBV20-1 and TRBJ1-5; D gene ambiguous. Looked up from germline, CDR1 is DFQATT and CDR2 is SNEGSKA (reference sequence). V lost 0 bases and J 4 bases, leaving 10 bases between the germline ends. This CDR3 region has 14 residues. The chain's CDR3 is CSARDAGKNQPQHF. DNA of the CDR3: TGCAGTGCTAGAGATGCGGGGAAAAATCAGCCCCAGCATTTT.

J is TRBJ2-5 and V is TRBV5-8, with 7 bases aligning to TRBD2. The V gene's germline CDR1 is SGHTS and CDR2 YDEGEE. The V and J ends lost 0 bases and 3 bases, in that order; junction bases with no gene match: 5. The CDR3 is 15 residues long. The CDR3 loop is CASSLGQGGKETQYF. Written as DNA, the CDR3 is TGTGCCAGCAGCTTGGGGCAGGGAGGGAAAGAGACCCAGTACTTC.

This clonotype has a count of ten or more. V usage is TRBV6-2 or TRBV6-3 and J usage is TRBJ1-4; D call uncertain. The germline gives CDR1 MNHEY, CDR2 SVGEGT. V was shortened by 4 bases and J by 0 bases, with 18 bases between the two germline ends. This CDR3 has 18 residues. CDR3 DNA sequence: TGTGCCAGCAGTTCTCCCACCCACGGCTTCTCAACTAATGAAAAACTGTTTTTT. Its translation is CASSSPTHGFSTNEKLFF.

The table lists this clonotype with a few counts. The CDR3 DNA reads as TGCGCCAGCAGCTGGGGACTAGCGGGGGACCGGGAGACCCAGTACTTC. Protein product: CASSWGLAGDRETQYF. This chain links TRBV5-1 with TRBJ2-5; 14 nucleotides agree with TRBD2. J gave up 5 bases and V 3 bases, and 6 bases lay outside the gene matches. The CDR3 spans 16 residues. Germline values: CDR1 SGHRS, CDR2 YFSETQ.

CDR3 region: CASRADTALDTQYF. Written as DNA, the CDR3 is TGTGCCAGCAGAGCGGACACGGCCTTGGATACGCAGTATTTT. The chain carries TRBV6-6 and TRBJ2-3; D might be TRBD1 or TRBD2, each matching 5 bases. Trimming left V 6 bases short and J 6 bases short, with 16 bases between. This CDR3 has 14 residues. Per germline, CDR1 MNHNY and CDR2 SVGAGI (reference sequence).

This clonotype was detected a few times. The J gene is TRBJ1-3, the V gene TRBV20-1; D is uncertain. Germline CDR1 is DFQATT and CDR2 is SNEGSKA (reference sequence). The germline V and J ends were trimmed by 6 bases and 0 bases, with 12 bases remaining between them. This CDR3 contains 14 residues. CDR3 protein: CSAQTSSSGNTIYF. CDR3 sequence (DNA): TGCAGTGCGCAGACATCAAGCTCTGGAAACACCATATATTTT.

CDR3 sequence (DNA): TGTGCCAGCTCACCAACTTCGGTCCCGGGCAACTATGGCTACACCTTC. The encoded protein is CASSPTSVPGNYGYTF. This chain connects TRBV18 to TRBJ1-2; D is ambiguous. The CDR3 has 16 amino acids. Trimming stripped 2 bases from V and 2 bases from J, with 15 bases between. The germline CDR1 and CDR2 sequences are KGHSH and LQKENI.

This clonotype was detected only a few times. This chain connects TRBV7-6 to TRBJ1-4, with D unclear. The CDR3 contains 17 residues. From germline, CDR1 is SGHVS and CDR2 FNYEAQ. Trimming removed 2 bases at V and 4 bases at J, with 17 bases between. The DNA for the CDR3 is TGTGCCAGCAGCTTATCTATCCCCGGGTCCTATAATGAAAAACTGTTTTTT. Encoded protein: CASSLSIPGSYNEKLFF.

Here the CDR3 DNA reads TGTGCCAGCAGCTGGGATTCACCCCTCCACTTT. It codes for CASSWDSPLHF. The chain joins TRBV7-2 to TRBJ1-6, with D hard to call. With 4 bases removed from V and 8 bases from J, the gap between germline ends came to 3 bases. Germline V lookup: CDR1 SGHTA, CDR2 FQGNSA. This CDR3 has 11 amino acids.

The V and J genes are TRBV3-1 and TRBJ2-3, with D perhaps TRBD2 (5 bases). The germline gives CDR1 LGHDT, CDR2 YNNKEL (reference sequence). V was cut by 4 bases and J by 5 bases, with 16 bases left in between. This CDR3 spans 15 amino acids. The CDR3 bases are TGTGCCAGCAGCCCGTATCGGGATGGTGGAGATACGCAGTATTTT. This encodes CASSPYRDGGDTQYF.

The CDR3 bases are TGTGCCAGCAGCACTCTAGCGGGAAACTACAATGAGCAGTTCTTC. Translating it yields CASSTLAGNYNEQFF. This sequence joins TRBV11-2 and TRBJ2-1, with 9 bases lining up with TRBD2. Trimming cost V 5 bases and J 3 bases; bases outside gene matches: 5. Germline assignment: CDR1 SGHAT and CDR2 FQNNGV. The CDR3 contains 15 residues.

The V and J genes are TRBV6-5 and TRBJ1-6; 7 bases align to TRBD1. There are 16 residues in the CDR3. With 5 bases clipped from V and 7 bases from J, the junction kept 11 bases outside the gene matches. Germline values: CDR1 MNHEY, CDR2 SVGAGI. The CDR3 DNA reads as TGTGCCAGCAGTCCGTATCCGGGACAGAGAAATTCACCCCTCCACTTT. This gives the protein CASSPYPGQRNSPLHF.

The V gene is TRBV14, the J gene TRBJ1-1; no clear D. This CDR3 is built from 13 residues. Per germline, CDR1 SGHDN and CDR2 FVKESK. V dropped 1 base and J dropped 3 bases, with 6 bases sitting between them. The CDR3 loop is CASSQGRHTEAFF. CDR3 DNA sequence: TGTGCCAGCAGCCAAGGACGGCACACTGAAGCTTTCTTT.

This clonotype was detected a few times. V gene TRBV6-2 or TRBV6-3 combines with J gene TRBJ2-2, with D possibly matching TRBD1 (6 bases). V gave up 8 bases and J gave up 7 bases, with 11 bases separating them. CDR1 and CDR2 (germline): MNHEY, SVGEGT. This CDR3 is built from 12 residues. The CDR3 protein is CASHGGYGELFF. In nucleotides, the CDR3 is TGTGCCAGCCATGGGGGCTACGGGGAGCTGTTTTTT.

CDR3 protein: CASRVNELRELFF. DNA of the CDR3: TGTGCCAGCAGGGTAAATGAACTCAGGGAGCTGTTTTTT. V usage is TRBV12-3 or TRBV12-4 and J usage is TRBJ2-2; D not certain. Trimming removed 6 bases from V and 9 bases from J, with 14 bases in between. This CDR3 has 13 amino acids.

The chain is built from TRBV12-3 or TRBV12-4 and TRBJ2-3, with D tentatively TRBD1 or TRBD2 (6 bases each). There are 15 residues in the CDR3. Trimming cost V 5 bases and J 0 bases, with 12 bases left between them. The chain's CDR3 is CASSPGAVSTDTQYF. The CDR3 region has the DNA TGTGCCAGCAGTCCGGGGGCGGTGAGCACAGATACGCAGTATTTT.

The chain uses TRBV29-1 and TRBJ2-5; possibly TRBD2 for D (6 bases). CDR3 length: 14 amino acids. V lost 2 bases, J lost 0 bases, and 10 bases lay in between. The germline V gene encodes CDR1 SQVTM and CDR2 ANQGSEA. CDR3 bases: TGCAGCGTTGAACGGGGGTCCCACCAAGAGACCCAGTACTTC. Its translation is CSVERGSHQETQYF.

This clonotype was found many times. The rearrangement uses TRBV25-1 and TRBJ1-4, with D possibly being TRBD1 (5 bases). Trimming took 5 bases from V and 5 from J, leaving 9 bases between them. From germline, CDR1 is MGHDK and CDR2 SYGVNS. The length of the CDR3 is 13 residues. CDR3: CASSRQLNEKLFF. The CDR3 DNA sequence: TGTGCCAGCAGTAGACAGCTAAATGAAAAACTGTTTTTT.

This clonotype was detected a few times. V is TRBV12-3 or TRBV12-4 and J is TRBJ1-2; D unclear. This CDR3 is 15 amino acids long. The V end lost 8 bases, the J end lost 4 bases, and 20 bases lay between the germline ends. CDR3 loop: CASFSVPEDPYGYTF. CDR3 sequence (DNA): TGTGCCAGCTTCTCTGTTCCGGAGGACCCCTATGGCTACACCTTC.

This clonotype was found many times. This sequence joins TRBV11-2 and TRBJ1-5; D remains unclear. The V gene's germline CDR1 is SGHAT and CDR2 FQNNGV. The CDR3 totals 14 residues. Trimming took off 3 bases at V and 4 bases at J, with 10 bases between the two ends. CDR3 DNA sequence: TGTGCCAGCAGCTTTTTAGGTGTTAATCAGCCCCAGCATTTT. Translation gives CASSFLGVNQPQHF.

This clonotype has more than one count but fewer than ten. The genes are TRBV7-2 and TRBJ2-5, with D possibly TRBD1 on 5 matching bases. Germline CDR1 reads SGHTA; CDR2 reads FQGNSA. V lost 1 base and J lost 1, with 10 bases in between. The CDR3 covers 15 residues. CDR3 coding DNA: TGTGCCAGCAGCTTAGTAAAGGGGTTCCAAGAGACCCAGTACTTC. It translates to CASSLVKGFQETQYF.

This CDR3 is CASSLRQAPNTIYF. The CDR3 DNA sequence: TGTGCCAGCAGCCTACGACAAGCTCCAAACACCATATATTTT. The genes are TRBV7-9 and TRBJ1-3; D is ambiguous. Trimming took 5 bases from V and 6 from J, leaving 14 bases between them. This CDR3 spans 14 amino acids. Germline CDR1 is SEHNR and CDR2 is FQNEAQ (reference sequence).

This chain joins TRBV6-4 and TRBJ1-2; 7 bases line up with TRBD1. This CDR3 spans 14 amino acids. The ends lost 2 bases at V and 4 bases at J; junction bases unmatched: 4. Germline values: CDR1 MRHNA, CDR2 SNTAGT. Written as DNA, the CDR3 is TGTGCCAGCAGTGACATCCCAGGGGGCTATGGCTACACCTTC. This gives the protein CASSDIPGGYGYTF.

The rearrangement uses TRBV28 and TRBJ2-1; TRBD2 aligns across 10 bases. Germline V gene sequence: CDR1 MDHEN, CDR2 SYDVKM. This CDR3 has 17 residues. Unmatched junction bases numbered 15, after V lost 6 bases and J lost 7 bases. This chain's CDR3 is CASRFPLSGGPGNEQFF. The CDR3, as DNA: TGTGCCAGCAGGTTCCCCCTTAGCGGGGGGCCGGGAAATGAGCAGTTCTTC.

This clonotype appeared a few times. The chain couples TRBV6-1 to TRBJ2-3; D remains unclear. The length of the CDR3 is 14 residues. V lost 2 bases and J 6 bases, leaving 12 bases between the germline ends. Germline V gene sequence: CDR1 MNHNS, CDR2 SASEGT. In DNA form, the CDR3 reads TGTGCCAGCAGTGAATGGCTAGAATATGATACGCAGTATTTT. This gives the protein CASSEWLEYDTQYF.